The rows below give T cell receptor beta chains drawn from one sample of a study of regulatory T cells in long-lasting Graves disease. One entry per CDR3 protein, called by TCRdb with MiXCR from the multiplex PCR reads. The data contain 250,000 to 400,000 distinct CDR3 sequences, 15% to 20% of them singletons. This sample comprised peripheral blood mononuclear cells (PBMCs), obtained at new diagnosis, from a patient treated with antithyroid drugs. The receptors were gathered from a female donor with Graves disease. CDR3s include the opening cysteine and the closing phenylalanine or tryptophan. A D gene is named only where the DNA matches it firmly. For some rows the clone size is stated as once, few or many, or as a class when expanded; others skip it.

D	V	J	size	CDR3	DNA
.	TRBV6-2/TRBV6-3	TRBJ1-2	many	CASSYSVSYGYTF	TGTGCCAGCAGTTACTCCGTCAGCTATGGCTACACCTTC
TRBD1	TRBV6-2/TRBV6-3	TRBJ1-6	once	CASTVQGARSPLHF	TGTGCCAGCACCGTACAGGGGGCACGGTCACCCCTCCACTTT
TRBD2	TRBV12-3/TRBV12-4	TRBJ2-3	many	CAIGTSASTDTQYF	TGTGCCATCGGTACTAGCGCTAGCACAGATACGCAGTATTTT
.	TRBV7-9	TRBJ1-2	many	CASSLEWAGYTF	TGTGCCAGCAGCTTAGAGTGGGCTGGCTACACCTTC
.	TRBV19	TRBJ1-2	few	CASSSTVNRDGYTF	TGTGCCAGTAGTTCCACGGTTAATCGGGATGGCTACACCTTC
.	TRBV19	TRBJ2-1	.	CASSIPAAKYNEQFF	TGTGCCAGTAGTATCCCAGCGGCTAAATACAATGAGCAGTTCTTC
TRBD2	TRBV11-2	TRBJ2-7	many	CASSLGLAGFSEQYF	TGTGCCAGCAGCCTTGGACTAGCGGGGTTCTCCGAGCAGTACTTC
TRBD2	TRBV7-6	TRBJ2-7	few	CASSLGPGLAAGEQYF	TGTGCCAGCAGCTTAGGACCGGGACTAGCGGCTGGAGAGCAGTACTTC
.	TRBV2	TRBJ2-7	many	CASSRNHYEQYF	TGTGCCAGCAGTCGAAACCACTACGAGCAGTACTTC
.	TRBV11-2	TRBJ2-1	few	CASSFSDNHEQFF	TGTGCCAGCAGCTTCAGTGACAACCATGAGCAGTTCTTC
.	TRBV28	TRBJ2-7	many	CASSFFGIQQFYEQYF	TGTGCCAGCAGTTTCTTTGGAATACAACAATTCTACGAGCAGTACTTC
TRBD2	TRBV7-9	TRBJ2-7	many	CASSLADGGWDEQYF	TGTGCCAGCAGCTTAGCCGACGGGGGGTGGGACGAGCAGTACTTC
.	TRBV6-5	TRBJ2-2	few	CASSFQGFWDTGELFF	TGTGCCAGCAGTTTTCAGGGGTTTTGGGACACCGGGGAGCTGTTTTTT
.	TRBV7-8	TRBJ1-2	.	CASSLGIRGREYGYTF	TGTGCCAGCAGCTTAGGGATCAGGGGCAGGGAGTATGGCTACACCTTC
TRBD1	TRBV12-3/TRBV12-4	TRBJ1-2	many	CASSKRQGNYGYTF	TGTGCCAGCAGTAAACGACAGGGCAACTATGGCTACACCTTC
TRBD2	TRBV20-1	TRBJ2-2	few	CSAIWTSGAGELFF	TGCAGTGCAATATGGACTAGCGGGGCCGGGGAGCTGTTTTTT
.	TRBV20-1	TRBJ1-1	.	CSAGGATEAFF	TGCAGTGCCGGGGGGGCGACTGAAGCTTTCTTT
TRBD2	TRBV20-1	TRBJ2-5	.	CSAHPPGLADPETQYF	TGCAGTGCCCACCCCCCGGGACTAGCGGACCCCGAGACCCAGTACTTC
TRBD2	TRBV20-1	TRBJ2-5	.	CSATRTSGMETQYF	TGCAGTGCTACTAGGACTAGCGGGATGGAGACCCAGTACTTC
.	TRBV12-3/TRBV12-4	TRBJ2-2	many	CASSFPLGGANTGELFF	TGTGCCAGCAGTTTCCCCCTTGGGGGCGCGAACACCGGGGAGCTGTTTTTT
.	TRBV5-6	TRBJ2-6	many	CASSEWAGANVLTF	TGTGCCAGCAGCGAATGGGCCGGGGCCAACGTCCTGACTTTC
.	TRBV7-8	TRBJ2-6	many	CASIEWEFGANVLTF	TGTGCCAGCATCGAATGGGAGTTTGGGGCCAACGTCCTGACTTTC